Below, 4 T cell receptor beta chains from the same sample are listed, as sequenced in a study of blood T cell repertoires in COVID-19. TCRdb's copy holds only in-frame clones and misses some; the assay was immunoSEQ multiplex PCR. The data show about 180,000 clones, with around 80% seen just once and roughly a sixth held by the top ten. Sequenced sample: PBMCs or T cells enriched from blood (not recorded which). These receptors were obtained from a woman in her forties or fifties who had recovered from COVID-19.

The gene calls are TRBV12-3 or TRBV12-4 and TRBJ1-5, with TRBD1 identical over 7 bases. The length of the CDR3 is 13 residues. J lost 7 bases, V lost 6 bases, and 6 bases had no gene match. The CDR3 DNA is TGTGCCAGCAGCTTACAGGGGCACCAGCCCCAGCATTTT. Its translation: CASSLQGHQPQHF.

The V gene is TRBV6-2 or TRBV6-3, the J gene TRBJ2-3; 9 nucleotides line up with TRBD2. Per the germline V gene, CDR1 is MNHEY and CDR2 is SVGEGT. J was trimmed by 0 bases and V by 2 bases; bases with no gene match: 9. The CDR3 runs 18 residues. The CDR3 bases are TGTGCCAGCAGTTACATGACTAGCGGCGCCTTTAGCACAGATACGCAGTATTTT. Its protein is CASSYMTSGAFSTDTQYF.

In this sample, this clone turned up once. This chain uses TRBV2 with TRBJ2-3; 9 nucleotides align to TRBD2. Germline V lookup: CDR1 SNHLY, CDR2 FYNNEI. This CDR3 has 14 amino acids. V was pared by 6 bases and J by 5 bases, with 6 bases of the junction left unmatched. CDR3: CASRAGGSRDTQYF. For the CDR3, the DNA is TGTGCCAGCAGGGCGGGAGGGTCGCGAGATACGCAGTATTTT.

V gene TRBV6-5 combines with J gene TRBJ2-1; 10 nucleotides match TRBD2. The germline V gene has CDR1 MNHEY and CDR2 SVGAGI. V was pared by 5 bases and J by 4 bases, with 5 bases of the junction left unmatched. The CDR3 runs 15 residues. DNA of the CDR3: TGTGCCAGCAGTCACCTAGCGGGAGTATACAATGAGCAGTTCTTC. Its translation is CASSHLAGVYNEQFF.